This T cell receptor beta chain was captured in a study of blood T cell repertoires in COVID-19. Study summary: T cells, B-cell-depleted T cells, or PBMCs provided the cDNA or gDNA that served as material.

The CDR3 spans 14 residues. CDR1 and CDR2 from the germline V gene are MGHRA and YSYEKL. V was clipped by 4 bases and J by 4 bases; unmatched bases: 5. Clones were read by immunoSEQ multiplex PCR, and TCRdb kept only the in-frame ones, dropping some. The sample holds about 380,000 clones, roughly four fifths seen once. This TCR came from a human donor with acute or convalescent COVID-19. The donor label of this sample is uncertain. Sequences were obtained from peripheral blood. The chain couples TRBV4-1 to TRBJ2-3; TRBD2 agrees at 7 bases. CDR3 DNA sequence: TGCGCCAGCAGCCGACTAGCTCCGCCAGATACGCAGTATTTT. Protein product: CASSRLAPPDTQYF.